This T cell receptor beta chain was recorded in a study of shared clonotypes between healthy human individuals. Study context: There were three CD4 naive, three CD4 memory, two CD8 naive and one CD8 memory plates per donor.

Several immunoSEQ 96-well plates shared each subset's DNA, each plate a replicate. TCRdb's table, derived via immunoSEQ multiplex PCR, lists solely in-frame clones and lacks some. The data show just under 350,000 clones, around 70% seen once. V lost 3 bases and J 4 bases, leaving 13 bases between the germline ends. Germline V gene sequence: CDR1 LNHNV, CDR2 YYDKDF (reference sequence). The length of the CDR3 is 15 residues. Only Caucasian adults living in Nashville, Tennessee served as donors. From CD4+ cells came CD45RA+ naive and CD45RA-negative memory subsets. The sample taken for sequencing was memory CD4+ T cells sorted from blood. Subset described: CD45RA-negative fraction. The chain has TRBV15 and TRBJ1-3; D is possibly TRBD1 (5 bases). This TCR was sampled from a man aged 30 to 45 in good health. The CDR3 DNA reads TGTGCCACCAGCAGGGGACCGGGTCGAGGAAACACCATATATTTT. The encoded protein is CATSRGPGRGNTIYF. Full variable domain (remainder filled in from reference TRBV15 and TRBJ1-3): DAMVIQNPRYQVTQFGKPVTLSCSQTLNHNVMYWYQQKSSQAPKLLFHYYDKDFNNEADTPDNFQSRRPNTSFCFLDIRSPGLGDTAMYLCATSRGPGRGNTIYFGEGSWLTVV.